Detailed here is one T cell receptor (beta chain). What it recognizes is unknown. Trimming left V 0 bases short and J 5 bases short, with 8 bases between. The V gene's germline CDR1 is LNHNV and CDR2 YYDKDF (reference sequence). The CDR3 consists of 13 residues. The TCR library protocol was used to attach unique molecular identifiers. These identifiers were attached to individual cDNA molecules. From the 5' RACE reads, TCRdb called clonotypes with MiXCR, one entry per CDR3 protein. The repertoire has about 50,000 distinct CDR3 sequences, around 6.9% of them found once; the top ten carry 2.8%. This sample was taken from a study of early T cells in non-severe SARS-CoV-2 infection. At the level of the study: Sequencing input comprised bulk RNA from unsorted whole blood; chain pairing was not available. Study results and limitations: VDJdb-based annotation leaned toward anti-spike CD8 responses and missed private and CD4 specificities.

The sample was whole blood, taken at baseline. The TCR sequence derives from an adult who was a healthcare worker with PCR-confirmed SARS-CoV-2 infection or an uninfected control (not recorded which). J is TRBJ2-7 and V is TRBV15; D is unclear. The CDR3 DNA reads as TGTGCCACCAGCAGAGATTTTGGTAACGAGCAGTACTTC. Protein: CATSRDFGNEQYF.